In this sample, the clone carrying this TCR beta chain turned up many times. As yet, its antigen is unknown. Trimming stripped 5 bases from V and 0 bases from J, with 31 bases between. This CDR3 is built from 21 residues. The sample comes from a study of blood T cells in healthy people across ages. General study results and limits: There were more naive CD4+ cells and higher diversity in long-lived donors than in aged donors. Per million T cells, TCR beta diversity dropped roughly linearly as age increased.

Primers used in a second PCR of about 6 to 12 cycles were a sample-barcoded 5' primer and a J-beta primer mix. TCRdb passed the 5' RACE reads through MiXCR, listing each CDR3 protein once. The table shows 700,000 or so distinct CDR3 sequences, with 22% occurring only once. The receptor's source is a man between 65 and 80 years old in good health. Specimen: blood. The chain is built from TRBV12-3 or TRBV12-4 and TRBJ1-1; D is uncertain. The DNA of the CDR3 is TGTGCCAGCAGTCCCCCGGTAGGTCTAGGATTTCTAGAAGGCTTGAACACTGAAGCTTTCTTT. This encodes CASSPPVGLGFLEGLNTEAFF.